A selection of T cell receptor beta chains follows, all from one sample in a study of human T cells and chemical hapten exposure. TCRdb itself ran the RACE reads through MiXCR, one entry per CDR3 protein. Of fewer than 45,000 distinct CDR3 sequences listed, 12% were seen once; the top ten hold 1.9%. The sample in question was whole blood, obtained in connection with sensitization to the hapten diphenylcyclopropenone (DPC). The receptors here all came from a woman in her forties with alopecia areata. Some clones in this sample may be carry-over from other donors' samples. Both conserved end residues are part of each CDR3. D genes are given only for firm matches. Clone size is not always given. Where it is, it says once, few, many or a class for expanded clones.

j_call clone_size d_call v_call cdr3_nt cdr3_aa
TRBJ2-1 many TRBD2 TRBV6-2/TRBV6-3 TGTGCCAGCAGTGGATCCACTAGCGGGGTTTACAATGAGCAGTTCTTC CASSGSTSGVYNEQFF
TRBJ2-1 many TRBD2 TRBV4-1 TGCGCCAGCAGCCCCTTACCACAGGGCGGGAGGGCCCCCGGTGAGCAGTTCTTC CASSPLPQGGRAPGEQFF
TRBJ2-5 few TRBD1 TRBV6-5 TGTGCCAGCAGTTGGGGACAGGAGCGAGAGACCCAGTACTTC CASSWGQERETQYF
TRBJ2-3 NA TRBD2 TRBV29-1 TGCAGCGTGGCCCCGACTAGCGGTGGCACAGATACGCAGTATTTT CSVAPTSGGTDTQYF
TRBJ2-7 NA TRBD2 TRBV5-1 TGCGCCAGCAGGGAGCGGGGCACCTACGAGCAGTACTTC CASRERGTYEQYF
TRBJ2-7 NA NA TRBV7-2 TGTGCCAGCAGCCCTAGTTTCCTCTACGAGCAGTACTTC CASSPSFLYEQYF
TRBJ2-6 NA NA TRBV25-1 TGTGCCAGCGGTTACTCTGGGGCCAACGTCCTGACTTTC CASGYSGANVLTF
TRBJ2-7 NA NA TRBV12-3/TRBV12-4 TGTGCCAGCAGCTCAGGAGCCGAGCAGTACTTC CASSSGAEQYF
TRBJ2-1 many TRBD2 TRBV7-9 TGTGCCAGCACAACGGGAGGGCCGGGTAATGAGCAGTTCTTC CASTTGGPGNEQFF
TRBJ2-1 many TRBD1 TRBV5-6 TGTGCCAGCAGCTTTGGGACAGCCCCTAAGATTGAGCAGTTCTTC CASSFGTAPKIEQFF
TRBJ2-1 many TRBD2 TRBV12-3/TRBV12-4 TGTGCCAGCACCTCTAGCGGGATACAGGGGAATGAGCAGTTCTTC CASTSSGIQGNEQFF
TRBJ1-1 many NA TRBV11-2 TGTGCCAGCAGCTTAGATCGGAGGGTTTGGAACACTGAAGCTTTCTTT CASSLDRRVWNTEAFF
TRBJ2-1 many TRBD2 TRBV7-9 TGTGCCAGCAGCTTCGGGACTAGCCGGGATGAGCAGTTCTTC CASSFGTSRDEQFF
TRBJ1-5 many NA TRBV28 TGTGCCAGCAGGGATGGATCAAGGAATCAGCCCCAGCATTTT CASRDGSRNQPQHF
TRBJ1-1 many TRBD1 TRBV6-2/TRBV6-3 TGTGCCAGCAGTACGGGACAGGGCACTGAAGCTTTCTTT CASSTGQGTEAFF
TRBJ1-2 many NA TRBV21-1 TGTGCCAGCAGCAATCCGGACAGCTATGGCTACACCTTC CASSNPDSYGYTF
TRBJ2-4 many TRBD1 TRBV6-2/TRBV6-3 TGTGCCAGCAGTTACTCGTCCTACAGGGGGACGGCAAACATTCAGTACTTC CASSYSSYRGTANIQYF
TRBJ2-3 NA NA TRBV5-6 TGTGCCAGCAGCGGTCCCCGGGAGACTAGGGATACGCAGTATTTT CASSGPRETRDTQYF
TRBJ1-5 many NA TRBV6-6 TGTGCCAGCGCCGATACGGGGAGCAATCAGCCCCAGCATTTT CASADTGSNQPQHF
TRBJ2-7 many TRBD2 TRBV29-1 TGCAGCGTTTCGGGAGGGGCGATCTCCTACGAGCAGTACTTC CSVSGGAISYEQYF
TRBJ2-1 few TRBD2 TRBV28 TGTCTCGTCGCTAGCGGACGATATGAGCAGTTCTTC CLVASGRYEQFF
TRBJ2-7 NA TRBD1 TRBV5-5 TGTGCCAGCAGCGTACAGGGGAAGAACGAGCAGTACTTC CASSVQGKNEQYF
TRBJ2-3 NA TRBD2 TRBV20-1 TGCAGTGCTAGGGGTGGACTAGCGGGAGCGGGAACAGATACGCAGTATTTT CSARGGLAGAGTDTQYF
TRBJ2-7 few NA TRBV7-9 TGTGCCAGCAGCTTAACCACCGGGACATCACCCTACGAGCAGTACTTC CASSLTTGTSPYEQYF
TRBJ1-1 many NA TRBV18 TGTGCCAGCTCACTGAAGGAGAACACTGAAGCTTTCTTT CASSLKENTEAFF
TRBJ2-7 few NA TRBV7-9 TGTGCCAGCAGCTTAAACCCAGCTGCCTACGAGCAGTACTTC CASSLNPAAYEQYF
TRBJ1-1 many TRBD1 TRBV12-3/TRBV12-4 TGTGCCAGCAGTTCTCATGGACAGGCGAACACTGAAGCTTTCTTT CASSSHGQANTEAFF
TRBJ2-1 NA TRBD1 TRBV29-1 TGCAGCAGCGGGACAGGGATGCATGAGCAGTTCTTC CSSGTGMHEQFF
TRBJ2-5 many NA TRBV9 TGTGCCAGCAGCGTAGGATCGGCAGTGCAAGAGACCCAGTACTTC CASSVGSAVQETQYF
TRBJ1-5 few NA TRBV2 TGTGCCAGCAGTGGGCCACAGATTATTAACCCCAATAGCAATCAGCCCCAGCATTTT CASSGPQIINPNSNQPQHF
TRBJ1-1 many NA TRBV10-1 TGCGCCAGCAGTGACGGGGGGCTTGGCACTGAAGCTTTCTTT CASSDGGLGTEAFF
TRBJ1-1 few TRBD1 TRBV7-3 TGTGCCAGCAGCACAGGGGTGGACACTGAAGCTTTCTTT CASSTGVDTEAFF
TRBJ2-7 many TRBD1 TRBV27 TGTGCCAGCAGTTTATGGCAGGGGGCCCTCGAGCAGTACTTC CASSLWQGALEQYF